The sequence of this T cell receptor beta chain was determined in a study of CD8 T cells in Susac syndrome. Trimming removed 6 bases from V and 0 bases from J, with 17 bases in between. The CDR3 has 16 amino acids. The germline V gene encodes CDR1 SNHLY and CDR2 FYNNEI. Random hexamers were used to reverse transcribe the RNA input (roughly 0.5 to 1 ug). Amplification of TCR beta CDR3 by immunoSEQ multiplex PCR spanned 54 Vbeta and 13 Jbeta. Each CDR3 protein gets one entry after TCRdb re-called the immunoSEQ multiplex PCR reads with MiXCR. The sample has under 150,000 distinct CDR3 sequences, roughly 76% seen once. TCR beta was sequenced from blood CD8+ and CD4+ T cells. Those who served as multiple sclerosis controls were treatment-naive patients with stable or active relapsing-remitting disease.

The chain combines TRBV2 with TRBJ1-1; no definite D call. Sequencing used CD8+ T cells from PBMCs. The receptor was isolated from a human donor with multiple sclerosis. DNA for the CDR3: TGTGCCAGCAGCGGTGATCCCTTTTCGGTGAACACTGAAGCTTTCTTT. Amino acid sequence: CASSGDPFSVNTEAFF. Drawing the rest from reference TRBV2 and TRBJ1-1, the complete variable domain is EPEVTQTPSHQVTQMGQEVILRCVPISNHLYFYWYRQILGQKVEFLVSFYNNEISEKSEIFDDQFSVERPDGSNFTLKIRSTKLEDSAMYFCASSGDPFSVNTEAFFGQGTRLTVV.